The clone carrying this TCR beta chain was observed many times. Its antigen is still unknown. Researchers took RNA transcripts and amplified the TCR beta CDR3 regions from them. During a first-round RT-PCR of the TCR CDR3, the HTBI primer set was used. MiXCR, applied by TCRdb to the multiplex PCR reads, yields one record per CDR3 protein. The sample consists of some 600,000 distinct CDR3 sequences, around 14% of them appearing once. The V end was cut by 4 bases, the J end by 7 bases, with 10 bases between. Germline CDR1 is SNHLY and CDR2 is FYNNEI. This CDR3 has 13 amino acids. The sample originates from a study of T cells in Graves' hyperthyroidism and ophthalmopathy. Lactation, pregnancy, other autoimmune disease or uncontrolled infection led to exclusion of patients. Isolation of PBMCs was performed on about 9.9 ml fresh peripheral blood. The study's findings and limits: The authors' 13 V-J model separated ophthalmopathy from stable hyperthyroidism. The majority of expanded thyroid clonotypes above 0.001 also appeared in blood.

The sequence came from a woman aged 25 to 45 with Graves' hyperthyroidism that later progressed to Graves' ophthalmopathy. This rearrangement joins TRBV2 to TRBJ2-2, with no clear D. Sequenced: blood. The CDR3 loop reads CASSVGEHGELFF. The CDR3 DNA is TGTGCCAGCAGTGTCGGCGAACACGGGGAGCTGTTTTTT.